The 23 T cell receptor beta chains listed next were all sequenced from one sample in a study of T cell clonotyping in hematopoietic cell transplantation. Sequencing used immunoSEQ multiplex PCR; TCRdb keeps in-frame clones, though not all of them. The table lists around 15,000 clones, around 98% of them singletons, with roughly 4% in the top ten. Sequencing used peripheral blood mononuclear cells, obtained 30 days after allogeneic stem cell transplant. The receptors shown here come from a female patient in her fifties or sixties who had an allogeneic stem cell transplant from an unrelated donor, so T cells may come from the graft donor. Some clones in this sample may be carry-over from other donors' samples.

The rearrangement joins TRBV14 to TRBJ2-5; D remains ambiguous. The germline V and J ends were trimmed by 0 bases and 5 bases, with 7 bases remaining between them. This CDR3 is 13 amino acids long. Germline CDR1 reads SGHDN; CDR2 reads FVKESK. The DNA for the CDR3 is TGTGCCAGCAGCCAAGAATTAGGGGAGACCCAGTACTTC. Translating it yields CASSQELGETQYF.

The gene calls are TRBV11-2 and TRBJ2-7, with 11 bases lining up with TRBD1. Germline V gives CDR1 SGHAT, CDR2 FQNNGV. Losses at the gene ends were 0 bases for V and 4 bases for J; bases not matched to a gene: 2. The CDR3 has 15 residues. The CDR3 sequence is CASSLDGTGGYEQYF. Here the CDR3 DNA reads TGTGCCAGCAGCTTAGACGGGACAGGGGGGTACGAGCAGTACTTC.

V is TRBV19 and J is TRBJ2-1; 9 nucleotides agree with TRBD1. J lost 8 bases, V lost 4 bases, and 9 bases had no gene match. The CDR3 sequence is 15 residues long. Germline assignment: CDR1 LNHDA and CDR2 SQIVND (reference sequence). The CDR3 here is CASSRWTGDRDEQFF. CDR3 bases: TGTGCCAGTAGTAGATGGACAGGGGACAGGGATGAGCAGTTCTTC. The full variable domain, completed using reference TRBV19 and TRBJ2-1, is DGGITQSPKYLFRKEGQNVTLSCEQNLNHDAMYWYRQDPGQGLRLIYYSQIVNDFQKGDIAEGYSVSREKKESFPLTVTSAQKNPTAFYLCASSRWTGDRDEQFFGPGTRLTVL.

This chain uses TRBV2 with TRBJ2-3; D may match TRBD1 or TRBD2 (5 bases each). CDR1 SNHLY and CDR2 FYNNEI come from the germline V gene. V gave up 11 bases and J gave up 0 bases, with 15 bases separating them. The CDR3 has 14 residues. CDR3 region: CALKRGGSTDTQYF. Written as DNA, the CDR3 is TGTGCCTTAAAGCGTGGGGGTAGCACAGATACGCAGTATTTT.

J is TRBJ2-3 and V is TRBV12-5; D perhaps matches TRBD2 (6 bases). From germline, CDR1 is LGHNT and CDR2 FRNRAP. The CDR3 loop spans 15 amino acids. Deletions cut 9 bases from V and 6 bases from J, with 22 bases between. The CDR3 coding sequence is TGTGCTAGCGATCTAGGGAGGACCCACACGGATACGCAGTATTTT. It codes for CASDLGRTHTDTQYF.

This clone was observed a few times. The V call is TRBV10-3, the J call TRBJ1-2; 7 bases align to TRBD1. Per germline, CDR1 ENHRY and CDR2 SYGVKD. The CDR3 runs to 16 residues. With 6 bases clipped from V and 5 bases from J, the junction kept 15 bases outside the gene matches. In DNA, the CDR3 is TGTGCCATCAGGGAACGCTTCGAGACAGGGATGTATGGCTACACCTTC. Its protein is CAIRERFETGMYGYTF.

As DNA, the CDR3 is TGTGCCAGCAGCTTGAGTGCGGGCTCCCCAACTAATGAAAAACTGTTTTTT. Protein sequence: CASSLSAGSPTNEKLFF. The chain recombines TRBV5-6 with TRBJ1-4; no firm D call. V dropped 1 base and J dropped 0 bases, with 13 bases sitting between them. Looked up from germline, CDR1 is SGHDT and CDR2 is YYEEEE. The CDR3 has 17 amino acids.

This clone was detected once. The gene calls are TRBV4-1 and TRBJ2-5, with 8 bases that match TRBD2. The V gene's germline CDR1 is MGHRA and CDR2 YSYEKL. CDR3 size: 17 residues. V shed 3 bases, J shed 4 bases, and the junction held 13 bases outside the gene matches. CDR3 region: CASSHLPGGDLGETQYF. The CDR3 DNA reads as TGCGCCAGCAGCCATCTCCCGGGAGGGGACTTAGGAGAGACCCAGTACTTC.

The V and J genes are TRBV4-2 and TRBJ2-4; D tentatively reads TRBD1 or TRBD2 (5 bases each). The CDR3 is 19 amino acids. Germline-derived CDR1 and CDR2 are LGHNA and YNFKEQ. V was clipped by 1 base and J by 0 bases, with 19 bases between them. For the CDR3, the DNA is TGTGCCAGCAGCCAAGCCCAGGTAGAGGGGAGTCTAGCCAAAAACATTCAGTACTTC. Residues: CASSQAQVEGSLAKNIQYF.

The CDR3 loop is CASSLIGRREGYTF. The CDR3 DNA is TGTGCCAGCAGCTTAATAGGACGGAGGGAAGGCTACACCTTC. The chain recombines TRBV11-2 with TRBJ1-2; no clear D. With 2 bases removed from V and 8 bases from J, the gap between germline ends came to 15 bases. CDR3 length equals 14 residues. Germline loops: CDR1 SGHAT, CDR2 FQNNGV.

The gene calls are TRBV7-9 and TRBJ2-2; the D is unclear. This CDR3 contains 13 residues. Germline loops: CDR1 SEHNR, CDR2 FQNEAQ (reference sequence). V was pared by 5 bases and J by 0 bases, with 4 bases between. In DNA, the CDR3 is TGTGCCAGCAGCCGGGCGAACACCGGGGAGCTGTTTTTT. It codes for CASSRANTGELFF. The complete variable domain, with remaining parts taken from reference TRBV7-9 and TRBJ2-2, reads DTGVSQNPRHKITKRGQNVTFRCDPISEHNRLYWYRQTLGQGPEFLTYFQNEAQLEKSRLLSDRFSAERPKGSFSTLEIQRTEQGDSAMYLCASSRANTGELFFGEGSRLTVL.

The J gene is TRBJ1-2, the V gene TRBV7-3; D is uncertain. Germline V gene lookup returns CDR1 SGHTA and CDR2 FQGTGA. The CDR3 totals 13 residues. V lost 5 bases to trimming and J lost 4 bases, with 11 bases between them. The CDR3, as DNA: TGTGCCAGCAGCCCCCTACGGGCCTATGGCTACACCTTC. Protein: CASSPLRAYGYTF.

The chain carries TRBV16 and TRBJ1-1; D is possibly TRBD1 (6 bases). Trimming left V 4 bases short and J 4 bases short, with 22 bases between. The germline CDR1 and CDR2 sequences are KGHSY and FQNENV. The CDR3 consists of 17 residues. Written as DNA, the CDR3 is TGTGCCAGCAGCCGCAGAAGGGGGACTACTCAGGGCACTGAAGCTTTCTTT. Translating gives CASSRRRGTTQGTEAFF.

This sequence joins TRBV7-3 and TRBJ1-2; 7 bases fit TRBD1. This CDR3 has 16 residues. The V segment lost 1 base and the J segment 6 bases; nucleotides outside the gene matches: 11. In germline, CDR1 is SGHTA, CDR2 FQGTGA. CDR3 residues: CASSLSSKDRTNGYTF. For the CDR3, the DNA is TGTGCCAGCAGCTTAAGTTCAAAGGACAGGACCAATGGCTACACCTTC.

The chain is built from TRBV30 and TRBJ1-2, with D maybe TRBD1 (6 bases). Germline CDR1 and CDR2: GTSNPN and SVGIG (reference sequence). CDR3 length: 15 residues. V lost 0 bases to trimming and J lost 4 bases, with 15 bases between them. The DNA for the CDR3 is TGTGCCTGGAGTGTAGGAGGGGGTAATGGCTATGGCTACACCTTC. Its protein product is CAWSVGGGNGYGYTF. The variable domain in full, completed from reference TRBV30 and TRBJ1-2, reads SQTIHQWPATLVQPVGSPLSLECTVEGTSNPNLYWYRQAAGRGLQLLFYSVGIGQISSEVPQNLSASRPQDRQFILSSKKLLLSDSGFYLCAWSVGGGNGYGYTFGSGTRLTVV.

The V gene is TRBV7-2, the J gene TRBJ2-7; D remains unclear. Per the germline V gene, CDR1 is SGHTA and CDR2 is FQGNSA. This CDR3 has 13 residues. Trimming removed 5 bases from V and 2 bases from J, with 10 bases in between. CDR3 region: CASSQAQTYEQYF. The CDR3 nucleotides are TGTGCCAGCAGCCAGGCTCAGACCTACGAGCAGTACTTC.

This rearrangement joins TRBV11-2 to TRBJ2-7; D may match TRBD1 or TRBD2 (7 bases each). This CDR3 has 14 residues. CDR1 is SGHAT, CDR2 FQNNGV, per germline. Trimming pared 3 bases from V and 5 bases from J, leaving 14 bases between. In nucleotides, the CDR3 is TGTGCCAGCAGCTTGAATCCAGGGGGGGACGAGCAGTACTTC. Amino acid sequence: CASSLNPGGDEQYF.

The V call is TRBV9, the J call TRBJ1-6; D possibly corresponds to TRBD1 (6 bases). This CDR3 has 13 residues. CDR1 and CDR2 (germline): SGDLS, YYNGEE. Trimming removed 7 bases at V and 10 bases at J, with 15 bases between. CDR3 residues: CASGGHWTSPLHF. The CDR3 coding sequence is TGTGCCAGCGGGGGACATTGGACGTCACCCCTCCACTTT.

V gene TRBV14 combines with J gene TRBJ1-6, with D possibly matching TRBD1 (5 bases). The CDR3 has 16 residues. Germline V CDR1 and CDR2: SGHDN, FVKESK. V was clipped by 6 bases and J by 3 bases, with 15 bases between them. DNA for the CDR3: TGTGCCAGCAGGATATCCGGGACTGGCTATAATTCACCCCTCCACTTT. Amino acids: CASRISGTGYNSPLHF. Based on the CDR3 plus reference TRBV14 and TRBJ1-6, the full variable domain is EAGVTQFPSHSVIEKGQTVTLRCDPISGHDNLYWYRRVMGKEIKFLLHFVKESKQDESGMPNNRFLAERTGGTYSTLKVQPAELEDSGVYFCASRISGTGYNSPLHFGNGTRLTVT.

This rearrangement joins TRBV5-1 to TRBJ1-1; D is undetermined. V gave up 4 bases and J gave up 0 bases, with 10 bases separating them. The germline CDR1 and CDR2 sequences are SGHRS and YFSETQ. CDR3 length: 14 residues. The CDR3 spells CASSSATVNTEAFF. CDR3 DNA sequence: TGCGCCAGCAGCAGCGCAACGGTGAACACTGAAGCTTTCTTT.

This clone occurred once. The V call is TRBV18, the J call TRBJ1-1, with TRBD1 matching over 7 bases. CDR3 length: 15 residues. V gave up 2 bases and J gave up 0 bases; unmatched junction bases: 3. CDR1 KGHSH and CDR2 LQKENI come from the germline V gene. The CDR3 sequence is CASSPTTGLNTEAFF. CDR3 DNA: TGTGCCAGCTCACCAACGACAGGGTTGAACACTGAAGCTTTCTTT.

The chain links TRBV29-1 to TRBJ1-2; the D is unclear. The CDR3 extends over 12 amino acids. The V gene's germline CDR1 is SQVTM and CDR2 ANQGSEA. V lost 1 base and J 7 bases, leaving 10 bases between the germline ends. CDR3 nucleotides: TGCAGCGTTGAAGGCGAAAAGGCTGGCTACACCTTC. Translating it yields CSVEGEKAGYTF.

The chain joins TRBV7-2 to TRBJ1-1; TRBD1 is a possible D gene (6 bases). CDR3 length: 14 amino acids. CDR1 and CDR2 from the germline V gene are SGHTA and FQGNSA. Trimming took 3 bases from V and 1 from J, leaving 9 bases between them. The CDR3 nucleotides are TGTGCCAGCAGCTTTGGGGGCAGGAACACTGAAGCTTTCTTT. As protein: CASSFGGRNTEAFF.